These 12 T cell receptor beta chains were all obtained from the same sample, sequenced in a study of early T cells in non-severe SARS-CoV-2 infection. TCRdb re-called the 5' RACE reads through MiXCR, storing one row per CDR3 protein. The sample includes 25,000 or so distinct CDR3 sequences, 5.5% of them seen just once. The sample taken for sequencing was whole blood. These TCRs come from an adult who was a healthcare worker with PCR-confirmed SARS-CoV-2 infection or an uninfected control (not recorded which).

In this sample, this clonotype turned up many times. This chain connects TRBV3-1 to TRBJ2-7, with D tentatively TRBD2 (5 bases). Looked up from germline, CDR1 is LGHDT and CDR2 is YNNKEL (reference sequence). The CDR3 spans 12 residues. Trimming removed 1 base at V and 4 bases at J, with 5 bases between. In DNA, the CDR3 is TGTGCCAGCAGCCAAGGAGGGTACGAGCAGTACTTC. Encoded protein: CASSQGGYEQYF.

This clonotype occurred many times. The chain carries TRBV29-1 and TRBJ2-7; possible D gene TRBD2, 5 bases. The germline V gene has CDR1 SQVTM and CDR2 ANQGSEA. The V gene lost 4 bases and the J gene lost 3 bases, with 13 bases spanning the gap. There are 13 residues in the CDR3. This CDR3 reads CSVVGGLDYEQYF. CDR3 nucleotides: TGCAGCGTTGTTGGAGGACTTGACTACGAGCAGTACTTC.

By sample fraction, this clonotype is medium-sized (0.01 to 0.1%). V is TRBV20-1 and J is TRBJ2-1; TRBD2 is a possible D gene (6 bases). The CDR3 length is 13 residues. V was clipped by 3 bases and J by 4 bases, with 10 bases between them. CDR1 DFQATT and CDR2 SNEGSKA come from the germline V gene (reference sequence). The chain's CDR3 is CSAREGIYNEQFF. The DNA of the CDR3 is TGCAGTGCTAGGGAGGGAATTTACAATGAGCAGTTCTTC.

The chain couples TRBV2 to TRBJ2-4, with D perhaps TRBD1 or TRBD2 (5 bases each). The V end was cut by 6 bases, the J end by 7 bases, with 22 bases between. The CDR3 is 16 residues long. CDR1 SNHLY and CDR2 FYNNEI come from the germline V gene. The CDR3 DNA reads TGTGCCAGCAGATCGGGGCGTAATGTAGCGAGGAACATTCAGTACTTC. Translating gives CASRSGRNVARNIQYF.

This rearrangement joins TRBV20-1 to TRBJ1-1, with a weak D call TRBD1 (5 bases). The CDR3 covers 13 residues. CDR1 is DFQATT, CDR2 SNEGSKA, per germline (reference sequence). Deletions cut 3 bases from V and 5 bases from J, with 13 bases between. The CDR3, as DNA: TGCAGTGCTAGGGACACCCCGAGGACTGAAGCTTTCTTT. Translation gives CSARDTPRTEAFF.

The chain has TRBV7-2 and TRBJ2-4; D is perhaps TRBD1 (7 bases). Trimming pared 5 bases from V and 2 bases from J, leaving 13 bases between. The CDR3 is 15 residues long. CDR1 is SGHTA, CDR2 FQGNSA, per germline. The CDR3 sequence: CASSPRGQTKNIQYF. The CDR3 coding sequence is TGTGCCAGCAGCCCGCGGGGACAGACCAAAAACATTCAGTACTTC. Together with reference TRBV7-2 and TRBJ2-4, the CDR3 gives the full variable domain: GAGVSQSPSNKVTEKGKDVELRCDPISGHTALYWYRQSLGQGLEFLIYFQGNSAPDKSGLPSDRFSAERTGGSVSTLTIQRTQQEDSAVYLCASSPRGQTKNIQYFGAGTRLSVL.

At least ten counts were recorded for this clonotype. The chain has TRBV29-1 and TRBJ2-5, with TRBD2 matching 12 bases. Germline trimming cut 6 bases from V and 5 bases from J; bases unmatched to any gene: 7. This CDR3 is built from 14 residues. Germline CDR1 is SQVTM and CDR2 is ANQGSEA. CDR3 residues: CSVTSGGMDETQYF. DNA of the CDR3: TGCAGCGTCACTAGCGGGGGGATGGACGAGACCCAGTACTTC. Complete variable domain (other parts from reference TRBV29-1 and TRBJ2-5): SAVISQKPSRDICQRGTSLTIQCQVDSQVTMMFWYRQQPGQSLTLIATANQGSEATYESGFVIDKFPISRPNLTFSTLTVSNMSPEDSSIYLCSVTSGGMDETQYFGPGTRLLVL.

This clonotype came up many times. The chain carries TRBV3-1 and TRBJ2-7, with D maybe TRBD2 (5 bases). The germline CDR1 and CDR2 sequences are LGHDT and YNNKEL (reference sequence). V dropped 8 bases and J dropped 1 base, with 21 bases sitting between them. The CDR3 sequence is 16 residues long. CDR3 residues: CASRAVLGDGSYEQYF. Here the CDR3 DNA reads TGTGCCAGCCGAGCGGTGCTGGGTGACGGTTCCTACGAGCAGTACTTC.

This clonotype was observed at least ten times. The chain uses TRBV28 and TRBJ1-5; weak D call: TRBD1 (5 bases). The CDR3 extends over 17 amino acids. Trimming took 6 bases from V and 2 from J, leaving 20 bases between them. The germline V gene encodes CDR1 MDHEN and CDR2 SYDVKM. CDR3 in DNA: TGTGCCAGCAGCCCAGCCGGGTCGGGGACCGGCAATCAGCCCCAGCATTTT. Protein product: CASSPAGSGTGNQPQHF.

This chain links TRBV3-1 with TRBJ1-2; the D is unclear. The germline V gene has CDR1 LGHDT and CDR2 YNNKEL (reference sequence). Deletions cut 4 bases from V and 4 bases from J, with 10 bases between. This CDR3 spans 13 amino acids. The CDR3 is CASSPDSGYGYTF. The CDR3 DNA is TGTGCCAGCAGCCCGGACTCAGGCTATGGCTACACCTTC.

This clonotype is medium-sized by share. The rearrangement uses TRBV28 and TRBJ2-7; 8 bases match TRBD1. The CDR3 extends over 16 amino acids. Trimming cost V 4 bases and J 1 base; bases outside gene matches: 9. The germline CDR1 and CDR2 sequences are MDHEN and SYDVKM. The DNA for the CDR3 is TGTGCCAGCAGTTCCCCGACCGGACAGGGTTCCTACGAGCAGTACTTC. Protein product: CASSSPTGQGSYEQYF.

This clonotype was detected only a few times. The chain couples TRBV29-1 to TRBJ2-5; 10 positions match TRBD1. Trimming removed 5 bases from V and 5 bases from J; junction bases left unmatched: 8. The CDR3 sequence is 14 residues long. CDR1 and CDR2 from the germline V gene are SQVTM and ANQGSEA. CDR3 in amino acids: CSVLTGGFRETQYF. DNA of the CDR3: TGCAGCGTTTTGACAGGGGGCTTTCGGGAGACCCAGTACTTC.